Below, 7 T cell receptor beta chains from the same sample are listed, as sequenced in a study of Ad26.COV2.S vaccination and SARS-CoV-2 variants. Clones were read by immunoSEQ multiplex PCR, and TCRdb kept only the in-frame ones, dropping some. The sample shows around 140,000 clones, 75% to 90% of them seen only once. Specimen: peripheral blood, collected after recovery from COVID-19. The receptors shown here come from a human donor who had recovered from COVID-19.

This clone is a singleton in its sample. V gene TRBV29-1 combines with J gene TRBJ2-1; D uncertain. Per germline, CDR1 SQVTM and CDR2 ANQGSEA. CDR3 length: 16 amino acids. Deletions cut 7 bases from V and 7 bases from J, with 26 bases between. CDR3 sequence (DNA): TGCAGCGGCGCCAAGTCGAGTGTTAGTAGGTTGAATGAGCAGTTCTTC. This encodes CSGAKSSVSRLNEQFF.

This clone was detected only once. The chain couples TRBV27 to TRBJ2-2; tentative D call: TRBD1 (6 bases). Germline V CDR1 and CDR2: MNHEY, SMNVEV (reference sequence). V dropped 6 bases and J dropped 5 bases, with 10 bases sitting between them. CDR3 size: 13 residues. The CDR3 DNA follows: TGTGCCAGCAGGCTAACAGGGACCGGGGAGCTGTTTTTT. Its translation is CASRLTGTGELFF.

V usage is TRBV19 and J usage is TRBJ2-1, with D possibly TRBD1 on 6 matching bases. The CDR3 has 15 residues. Germline V lookup: CDR1 LNHDA, CDR2 SQIVND (reference sequence). Between the trimmed V and J ends, which lost 2 bases and 7 bases, there was a span of 15 bases. CDR3 nucleotides: TGTGCCAGTAGTATAACCCGGACAGAGCTAAATGAGCAGTTCTTC. This sequence encodes CASSITRTELNEQFF. Filled out from reference TRBV19 and TRBJ2-1, the complete variable domain reads DGGITQSPKYLFRKEGQNVTLSCEQNLNHDAMYWYRQDPGQGLRLIYYSQIVNDFQKGDIAEGYSVSREKKESFPLTVTSAQKNPTAFYLCASSITRTELNEQFFGPGTRLTVL.

V is TRBV7-2 and J is TRBJ2-3; no firm D call. The CDR3 length is 11 residues. The V and J ends lost 3 bases and 9 bases respectively, with 7 bases between them. The germline gives CDR1 SGHTA, CDR2 FQGNSA. CDR3 residues: CASSFSSTQYF. Written as DNA, the CDR3 is TGTGCCAGCAGCTTCTCGAGCACGCAGTATTTT.

The chain uses TRBV5-1 and TRBJ1-2; possible D gene TRBD1, 5 bases. V dropped 2 bases and J dropped 1 base, with 12 bases sitting between them. CDR3 length: 15 residues. Germline loops: CDR1 SGHRS, CDR2 YFSETQ. CDR3: CASSLGDEINYGYTF. CDR3 bases: TGCGCCAGCAGCTTAGGGGACGAAATTAACTATGGCTACACCTTC.

V and J are TRBV28 and TRBJ1-2; 8 bases fit TRBD1. The germline V gene has CDR1 MDHEN and CDR2 SYDVKM. The CDR3 has 15 amino acids. J was trimmed by 3 bases and V by 5 bases; bases with no gene match: 8. The CDR3 DNA reads as TGTGCCAGCAGTCTAGAACAGGGGGAGGACTATGGCTACACCTTC. Amino acids: CASSLEQGEDYGYTF.

This rearrangement joins TRBV5-1 to TRBJ2-7; D not resolved. Germline V lookup: CDR1 SGHRS, CDR2 YFSETQ. V was cut by 0 bases and J by 7 bases, with 14 bases left in between. The CDR3 runs to 14 residues. The CDR3, as DNA: TGCGCCAGCAGCTTGGAGTCGACGACCGGGGAGCAGTACTTC. It codes for CASSLESTTGEQYF.